The 24 T cell receptor beta chains given below trace back to one sample, sequenced in a study of Ad26.COV2.S vaccination and SARS-CoV-2 variants. The repertoire was sequenced with immunoSEQ multiplex PCR; TCRdb's copy has only in-frame clones and lacks some. Of a few hundred thousand clones listed, roughly four fifths were seen once; the top ten hold approximately 7.8%. This sample's treatment: 15 to 20 received Ad26.COV2.S at low or high dose, single or two shots; 5 received placebo; per-sample allocation not given. The samples date from day 63 after the first vaccine or placebo injection. Material: peripheral blood, obtained in a trial of Ad26.COV2.S vaccine versus placebo. The receptors come from a person aged 18 to 59 who received the Ad26.COV2.S COVID-19 vaccine or a placebo.

The chain carries TRBV11-3 and TRBJ2-3, with D possibly matching TRBD1 (5 bases). V dropped 0 bases and J dropped 11 bases, with 21 bases sitting between them. This CDR3 is built from 16 residues. The germline V gene has CDR1 SGHNT and CDR2 YENEEA. CDR3 sequence (DNA): TGTGCCAGCAGCTTAGAAGACAGCTCCCACAGATACGGGCAGTATTTT. It encodes CASSLEDSSHRYGQYF.

The rearrangement links TRBV13 to TRBJ2-7; 10 nucleotides align to TRBD1. The germline V gene encodes CDR1 PRHDT and CDR2 FYEKMQ (reference sequence). The CDR3 covers 16 residues. The V segment lost 0 bases and the J segment 5 bases; nucleotides outside the gene matches: 7. CDR3 in DNA: TGTGCCAGCAGCTTAGGCCTTGGGGACAGGGGCAACGAGCAGTACTTC. Translation: CASSLGLGDRGNEQYF.

Concerning this clone: Other nucleotide sequences from this sample produce the same CDR3. This chain uses TRBV7-9 with TRBJ1-2, with D possibly TRBD1 on 5 matching bases. Trimming cost V 1 base and J 6 bases, with 9 bases left between them. CDR1 and CDR2 from the germline V gene are SEHNR and FQNEAQ (reference sequence). This CDR3 region has 13 residues. The CDR3 coding sequence is TGTGCCAGCAGCTTAGTTGGGACCCATGGCTACACCTTC. Protein product: CASSLVGTHGYTF.

The rearrangement uses TRBV5-4 and TRBJ1-1, with D possibly TRBD1 on 5 matching bases. Looked up from germline, CDR1 is SGHNT and CDR2 is YYREEE (reference sequence). This CDR3 has 11 amino acids. The chain's CDR3 is CAPGGGTEAFF. DNA of the CDR3: TGTGCTCCGGGGGGAGGCACTGAAGCTTTCTTT.

This rearrangement joins TRBV19 to TRBJ2-1; 12 nucleotides agree with TRBD1. The CDR3 contains 18 residues. Trimming at V came to 5 bases and at J to 2 bases, leaving 10 bases not matched to a gene. The germline CDR1 and CDR2 sequences are LNHDA and SQIVND (reference sequence). CDR3 residues: CASSSPRDRGRAYNEQFF. In DNA form, the CDR3 reads TGTGCCAGTAGTTCTCCTAGGGACAGGGGGCGCGCCTACAATGAGCAGTTCTTC.

The V and J genes are TRBV5-1 and TRBJ1-4, with TRBD1 identical over 9 bases. Germline V gene lookup returns CDR1 SGHRS and CDR2 YFSETQ. With 4 bases clipped from V and 8 bases from J, the junction kept 6 bases outside the gene matches. The CDR3 has 14 amino acids. CDR3 sequence reads: CASSVQGASEKLFF. CDR3 DNA sequence: TGCGCCAGCAGCGTACAGGGGGCTAGCGAAAAACTGTTTTTT. Full variable domain (missing parts from reference TRBV5-1 and TRBJ1-4): KAGVTQTPRYLIKTRGQQVTLSCSPISGHRSVSWYQQTPGQGLQFLFEYFSETQRNKGNFPGRFSGRQFSNSRSEMNVSTLELGDSALYLCASSVQGASEKLFFGSGTQLSVL.

This clone has a handful of counts. The chain carries TRBV5-6 and TRBJ1-6; D remains unclear. V was clipped by 2 bases and J by 6 bases, with 15 bases between them. CDR1 is SGHDT and CDR2 is YYEEEE in the germline V gene. The CDR3 is 16 amino acids. The DNA for the CDR3 is TGTGCCAGCAGCTTCGGCGGAGCGCCCATTAATTCACCCCTCCACTTT. Amino acids: CASSFGGAPINSPLHF. The full variable domain, with the rest looked up from reference TRBV5-6 and TRBJ1-6, is DAGVTQSPTHLIKTRGQQVTLRCSPKSGHDTVSWYQQALGQGPQFIFQYYEEEERQRGNFPDRFSGHQFPNYSSELNVNALLLGDSALYLCASSFGGAPINSPLHFGNGTRLTVT.

This sequence joins TRBV27 and TRBJ2-7, with a tentative D call TRBD1 (5 bases). This CDR3 has 16 residues. The germline V and J ends were trimmed by 0 bases and 0 bases, with 12 bases remaining between them. Germline values: CDR1 MNHEY, CDR2 SMNVEV (reference sequence). The CDR3 nucleotides are TGTGCCAGCAGTTTATCGAAAATAGACAGCTCCTACGAGCAGTACTTC. Protein product: CASSLSKIDSSYEQYF.

This clone was seen just once. The J gene is TRBJ1-2, the V gene TRBV3-1 (or the pseudogene TRBV3-2), with unresolved D. The V end was cut by 5 bases, the J end by 4 bases, with 11 bases between. The CDR3 contains 13 residues. The germline CDR1 and CDR2 sequences are LGHDT and YNNKEL (reference sequence). In DNA, the CDR3 is TGTGCCAGCAGCAGAATAGGCGGCTATGGCTACACCTTC. Translating gives CASSRIGGYGYTF.

CDR3 protein: CASSHIRGKGAYEQYF. In nucleotides, the CDR3 is TGTGCCAGCAGCCACATAAGAGGGAAGGGGGCATACGAGCAGTACTTC. V and J are TRBV7-8 and TRBJ2-7; 7 bases agree with TRBD1. This CDR3 is built from 16 residues. The V segment lost 5 bases and the J segment 4 bases; nucleotides outside the gene matches: 14. CDR1 and CDR2 from the germline V gene are SGHVS and FQNEAQ.

The rearrangement links TRBV10-3 to TRBJ2-3; no definite D call. The germline V and J ends were trimmed by 6 bases and 0 bases, with 13 bases remaining between them. Germline loops: CDR1 ENHRY, CDR2 SYGVKD. CDR3 size: 15 residues. The CDR3 loop is CAIRGPDFSTDTQYF. The CDR3 DNA reads as TGTGCCATCAGGGGCCCTGACTTCAGCACAGATACGCAGTATTTT.

The V and J genes are TRBV18 and TRBJ2-3, with D hard to call. The CDR3 has 14 amino acids. CDR1 and CDR2 from the germline V gene are KGHSH and LQKENI. V shed 4 bases and J shed 3 bases, with 11 bases lying between them. The CDR3: CASSLMTHTDTQYF. DNA for the CDR3: TGTGCCAGCTCACTTATGACGCATACAGATACGCAGTATTTT. Full variable domain (missing parts from reference TRBV18 and TRBJ2-3): NAGVMQNPRHLVRRRGQEARLRCSPMKGHSHVYWYRQLPEEGLKFMVYLQKENIIDESGMPKERFSAEFPKEGPSILRIQQVVRGDSAAYFCASSLMTHTDTQYFGPGTRLTVL.

A few counts support this clone. This chain links TRBV3-1 (or the pseudogene TRBV3-2) with TRBJ1-1; tentatively, D is TRBD1 (5 bases). Trimming pared 3 bases from V and 5 bases from J, leaving 10 bases between. The CDR3 has 13 amino acids. The germline gives CDR1 LGHDT, CDR2 YNNKEL (reference sequence). CDR3 sequence: CASSHGGRTEAFF. The CDR3 DNA follows: TGTGCCAGCAGCCACGGGGGGAGGACTGAAGCTTTCTTT.

This rearrangement joins TRBV5-1 to TRBJ2-7; 7 bases are shared with TRBD1. The CDR3 length is 15 residues. The germline CDR1 and CDR2 sequences are SGHRS and YFSETQ. V gave up 5 bases and J gave up 5 bases; unmatched junction bases: 13. The CDR3: CASRSYRDRDNEQYF. The CDR3 bases are TGCGCCAGCAGATCGTACCGAGACAGGGACAACGAGCAGTACTTC.

This clone was counted a few times. The chain links TRBV7-2 to TRBJ2-3; D possibly corresponds to TRBD2 (5 bases). V lost 2 bases and J 10 bases, leaving 13 bases between the germline ends. The CDR3 is made up of 13 amino acids. In germline, CDR1 is SGHTA, CDR2 FQGNSA. CDR3 in amino acids: CASSLTSRGAQYF. CDR3 in DNA: TGTGCCAGCAGCTTAACCAGCCGGGGAGCGCAGTATTTT.

The chain employs TRBV6-5 and TRBJ2-7, with D perhaps TRBD2 (5 bases). V gave up 0 bases and J gave up 3 bases, with 9 bases separating them. The germline CDR1 and CDR2 sequences are MNHEY and SVGAGI. The CDR3 runs to 14 residues. In DNA form, the CDR3 reads TGTGCCAGCAGTTACTCGGGCACTAGCTACGAGCAGTACTTC. Translating gives CASSYSGTSYEQYF.

This rearrangement joins TRBV9 to TRBJ1-1; D is undetermined. The V gene's germline CDR1 is SGDLS and CDR2 YYNGEE. The CDR3 totals 13 residues. V was pared by 0 bases and J by 4 bases, with 7 bases between. The CDR3 coding sequence is TGTGCCAGCAGCGTAGTGGCAGGCACTGAAGCTTTCTTT. This gives the protein CASSVVAGTEAFF.

This chain joins TRBV12-3 or TRBV12-4 and TRBJ2-7; D not resolved. The CDR3 length is 12 residues. V was trimmed by 7 bases and J by 2 bases, leaving 9 bases between them. CDR3 coding DNA: TGTGCCAGCATCCACAGTCCCTACGAGCAGTACTTC. Its protein product is CASIHSPYEQYF.

J is TRBJ1-1 and V is TRBV11-3; D possibly corresponds to TRBD1 (5 bases). V gave up 5 bases and J gave up 4 bases, with 11 bases separating them. CDR1 is SGHNT and CDR2 is YENEEA in the germline V gene. This CDR3 is 13 amino acids long. The CDR3 protein is CASSRGYSTEAFF. The CDR3 DNA is TGTGCCAGCAGCCGGGGGTACAGCACTGAAGCTTTCTTT.

Concerning this clone itself: Other DNA sequences within the sample encode an identical CDR3. This chain joins TRBV5-1 and TRBJ2-3; D gene unclear. The CDR3 consists of 14 residues. Germline loops: CDR1 SGHRS, CDR2 YFSETQ. V was cut by 4 bases and J by 4 bases, with 13 bases left in between. The CDR3 spells CASSLVPGADTQYF. CDR3 DNA sequence: TGCGCCAGCAGCCTGGTTCCTGGAGCAGATACGCAGTATTTT.

J is TRBJ2-3 and V is TRBV6-1, with 11 bases aligning to TRBD2. Losses at the gene ends were 4 bases for V and 4 bases for J; bases not matched to a gene: 7. There are 16 residues in the CDR3. Germline CDR1 MNHNS, CDR2 SASEGT. The CDR3 reads CASSVLAGGRADTQYF. Here the CDR3 DNA reads TGTGCCAGCAGTGTTTTAGCGGGGGGGCGCGCAGATACGCAGTATTTT.

This chain links TRBV5-1 with TRBJ1-2; perhaps TRBD1 as D (6 bases). The ends were cut back, 3 bases at V and 6 bases at J, with 12 bases in the middle. Germline CDR1 is SGHRS and CDR2 is YFSETQ. There are 13 residues in the CDR3. The chain's CDR3 is CASSSTGRDGYTF. The CDR3 DNA reads as TGCGCCAGCAGCTCTACAGGGAGGGATGGCTACACCTTC.

The chain carries TRBV10-3 and TRBJ2-4, with D possibly being TRBD1 (6 bases). CDR1 ENHRY and CDR2 SYGVKD come from the germline V gene. The CDR3 extends over 14 amino acids. V was trimmed by 10 bases and J by 3 bases, leaving 16 bases between them. The CDR3 DNA is TGTGCCACCCAGGATCTCAGGGGCAAAAACATTCAGTACTTC. This encodes CATQDLRGKNIQYF.

This chain joins TRBV20-1 and TRBJ2-5, with a tentative D call TRBD2 (7 bases). V was trimmed by 8 bases and J by 4 bases, leaving 11 bases between them. This CDR3 has 11 amino acids. The germline V gene encodes CDR1 DFQATT and CDR2 SNEGSKA (reference sequence). CDR3: CSLRGGETQYF. CDR3 bases: TGCAGTTTGAGGGGGGGAGAGACCCAGTACTTC.